The 7 T cell receptor beta chains reported below all come from one sample, sequenced in a study of blood T cell repertoires in COVID-19. Sequencing was performed with immunoSEQ multiplex PCR; in TCRdb, only in-frame clones are kept and a portion is missing. The table has roughly 250,000 clones, 75% to 90% seen once; the top ten hold 3.7%. Sequenced input: peripheral blood. All receptors derive from a woman between 40 and 55 years old with acute or convalescent COVID-19.

The chain has TRBV25-1 and TRBJ1-4; a possible D gene is TRBD1 (6 bases). CDR1 is MGHDK, CDR2 SYGVNS, per germline. This CDR3 comprises 16 residues. Trimming removed 2 bases from V and 6 bases from J, with 16 bases in between. The CDR3 sequence: CASSEPRGGPDEKLFF. The CDR3 DNA reads as TGTGCCAGCAGTGAACCCCGAGGGGGACCGGATGAAAAACTGTTTTTT.

The V and J genes are TRBV6-6 and TRBJ2-7, with 8 bases that match TRBD1. The V gene end was trimmed by 5 bases and the J gene end by 7 bases; junction bases not matched to a gene: 10. The germline V gene encodes CDR1 MNHNY and CDR2 SVGAGI (reference sequence). The CDR3 runs 14 residues. The CDR3 reads CASSRSQGAGEQYV. For the CDR3, the DNA is TGTGCCAGCAGTCGCAGCCAGGGGGCGGGTGAGCAGTACGTC.

V and J are TRBV18 and TRBJ1-1, with D maybe TRBD1 (6 bases). This CDR3 contains 14 residues. V lost 6 bases and J 1 base, leaving 12 bases between the germline ends. Per germline, CDR1 KGHSH and CDR2 LQKENI. The CDR3 protein is CASSPQTGNTEAFF. CDR3 in DNA: TGTGCCAGCTCTCCCCAGACAGGGAACACTGAAGCTTTCTTT. The full variable domain, in which reference TRBV18 and TRBJ1-1 provide the parts outside the CDR3, is NAGVMQNPRHLVRRRGQEARLRCSPMKGHSHVYWYRQLPEEGLKFMVYLQKENIIDESGMPKERFSAEFPKEGPSILRIQQVVRGDSAAYFCASSPQTGNTEAFFGQGTRLTVV.

The CDR3 region is CASSIQGDLNTEAFF. CDR3 DNA: TGTGCCAGTAGTATCCAGGGTGATCTGAACACTGAAGCTTTCTTT. V gene TRBV19 combines with J gene TRBJ1-1, with D maybe TRBD1 (5 bases). The CDR3 length is 15 residues. V was trimmed by 3 bases and J by 0 bases, leaving 11 bases between them. CDR1 LNHDA and CDR2 SQIVND come from the germline V gene (reference sequence).

The chain links TRBV5-1 to TRBJ2-5; D may be TRBD1 (6 bases). The CDR3 is 13 amino acids. Germline CDR1 is SGHRS and CDR2 is YFSETQ. Trimming stripped 4 bases from V and 2 bases from J, with 9 bases between. In DNA form, the CDR3 reads TGCGCCAGCAGCCCGGACAGACAAGAGACCCAGTACTTC. Encoded protein: CASSPDRQETQYF.

This chain links TRBV9 with TRBJ2-1; 7 nucleotides line up with TRBD1. The CDR3 spans 16 residues. Per germline, CDR1 SGDLS and CDR2 YYNGEE. V shed 4 bases and J 2 bases; nucleotides not matched to a gene: 9. Here the CDR3 DNA reads TGTGCCAGCAGCCGACAGGGTTCTGCGACCTACAATGAGCAGTTCTTC. Encoded protein: CASSRQGSATYNEQFF.

V usage is TRBV6-5 and J usage is TRBJ1-4; D is ambiguous. V dropped 2 bases and J dropped 0 bases, with 7 bases sitting between them. CDR3 size: 15 residues. Germline lookup yields CDR1 MNHEY and CDR2 SVGAGI. CDR3 sequence (DNA): TGTGCCAGCAGTTACGACACTGCAACTAATGAAAAACTGTTTTTT. Its protein is CASSYDTATNEKLFF.